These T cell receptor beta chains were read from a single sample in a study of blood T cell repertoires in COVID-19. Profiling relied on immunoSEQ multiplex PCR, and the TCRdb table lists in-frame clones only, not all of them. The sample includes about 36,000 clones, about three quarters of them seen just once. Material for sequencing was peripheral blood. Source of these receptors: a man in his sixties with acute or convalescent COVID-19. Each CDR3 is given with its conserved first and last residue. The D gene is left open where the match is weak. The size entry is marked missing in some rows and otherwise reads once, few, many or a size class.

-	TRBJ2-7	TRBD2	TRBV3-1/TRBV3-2	CASSQGLAAYEQYF	TGTGCCAGCAGCCAAGGACTAGCGGCCTACGAGCAGTACTTC
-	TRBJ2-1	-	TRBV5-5	CASSLRGALIF	TGTGCCAGCAGCTTGCGGGGGGCTCTAATCTTC
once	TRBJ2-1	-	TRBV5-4	CASSPEGDYEQFF	TGTGCCAGCAGCCCGGAAGGGGATTATGAGCAGTTCTTC
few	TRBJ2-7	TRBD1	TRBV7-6	CASSLTGRYYEQYF	TGTGCCAGCAGCTTGACAGGGAGATACTACGAGCAGTACTTC
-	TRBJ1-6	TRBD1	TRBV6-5	CASILDRGNSPLHF	TGTGCCAGCATTCTAGACAGGGGTAATTCACCCCTCCACTTT
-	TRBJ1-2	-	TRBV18	CASSPATGTYYGYTF	TGTGCCAGCTCACCCGCAACAGGGACCTACTATGGCTACACCTTC
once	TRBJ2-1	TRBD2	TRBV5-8	CASSLGSGRSNEQFF	TGTGCCAGCAGCTTGGGTAGCGGGAGGAGCAATGAGCAGTTCTTC
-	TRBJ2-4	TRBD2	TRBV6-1	CASSEEVGSGSFQYF	TGTGCCAGCAGTGAAGAGGTCGGTAGCGGGAGTTTTCAGTACTTC
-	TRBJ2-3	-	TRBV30	CAWSVLNTQYF	TGTGCCTGGAGTGTACTAAATACGCAGTATTTT
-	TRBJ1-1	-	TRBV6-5	CASKNPGGTEAFF	TGTGCCAGCAAGAACCCGGGAGGCACTGAAGCTTTCTTT
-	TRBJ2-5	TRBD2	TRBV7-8	CASSLVGTSGPTLQETQYF	TGTGCCAGCAGCTTAGTGGGGACTAGCGGTCCAACCCTTCAAGAGACCCAGTACTTC
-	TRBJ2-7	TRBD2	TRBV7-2	CASSIGASGLYEQYF	TGTGCCAGCAGCATTGGAGCTAGCGGGCTCTACGAGCAGTACTTC
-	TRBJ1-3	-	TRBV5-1	CASSLVQTASGNTIYF	TGCGCCAGCAGCTTGGTACAGACGGCCTCTGGAAACACCATATATTTT
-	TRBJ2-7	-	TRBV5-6	CASRTRDEQYF	TGTGCCAGCCGCACGAGGGACGAGCAGTACTTC
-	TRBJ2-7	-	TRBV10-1	CASSDGGPYEQYF	TGCGCCAGCAGTGACGGGGGGCCCTACGAGCAGTACTTC
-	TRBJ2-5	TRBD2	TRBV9	CASSVAGGSPPETQYF	TGTGCCAGCAGCGTAGCTGGCGGGAGCCCCCCGGAGACCCAGTACTTC
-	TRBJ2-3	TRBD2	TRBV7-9	CAILGDGSGRGGTDTQYF	TGTGCCATCCTGGGGGATGGGAGCGGGAGAGGTGGCACAGATACGCAGTATTTT